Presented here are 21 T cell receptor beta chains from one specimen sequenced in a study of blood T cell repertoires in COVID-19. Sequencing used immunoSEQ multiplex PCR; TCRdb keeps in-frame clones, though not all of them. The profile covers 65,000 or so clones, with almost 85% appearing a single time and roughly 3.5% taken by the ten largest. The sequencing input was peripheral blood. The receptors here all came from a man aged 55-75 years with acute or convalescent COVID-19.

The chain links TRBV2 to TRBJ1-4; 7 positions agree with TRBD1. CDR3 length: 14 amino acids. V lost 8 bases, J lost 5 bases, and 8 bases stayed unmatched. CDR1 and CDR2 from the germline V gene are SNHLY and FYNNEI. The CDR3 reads CASRDREDNEKLFF. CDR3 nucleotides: TGTGCCAGCCGCGACAGGGAGGACAATGAAAAACTGTTTTTT.

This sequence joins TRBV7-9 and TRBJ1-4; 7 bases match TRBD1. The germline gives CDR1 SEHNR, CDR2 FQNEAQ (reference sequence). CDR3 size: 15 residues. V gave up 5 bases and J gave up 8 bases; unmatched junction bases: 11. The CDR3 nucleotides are TGTGCCAGCAGCCGATCCACAGGGGTATGGGAAAAACTGTTTTTT. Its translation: CASSRSTGVWEKLFF.

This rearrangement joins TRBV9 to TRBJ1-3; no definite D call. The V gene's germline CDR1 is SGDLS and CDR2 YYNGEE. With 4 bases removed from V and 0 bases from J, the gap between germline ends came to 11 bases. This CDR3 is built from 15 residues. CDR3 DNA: TGTGCCAGCAGCTCCCGACTGATCTCTGGAAACACCATATATTTT. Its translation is CASSSRLISGNTIYF.

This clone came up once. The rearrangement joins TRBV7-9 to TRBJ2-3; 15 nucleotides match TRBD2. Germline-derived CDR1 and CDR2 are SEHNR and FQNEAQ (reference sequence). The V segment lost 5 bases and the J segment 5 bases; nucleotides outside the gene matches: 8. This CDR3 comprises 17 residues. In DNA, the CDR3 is TGTGCCAGCAGCGCCGGACTAGCGGGGGGGCCGGGAGATACGCAGTATTTT. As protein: CASSAGLAGGPGDTQYF.

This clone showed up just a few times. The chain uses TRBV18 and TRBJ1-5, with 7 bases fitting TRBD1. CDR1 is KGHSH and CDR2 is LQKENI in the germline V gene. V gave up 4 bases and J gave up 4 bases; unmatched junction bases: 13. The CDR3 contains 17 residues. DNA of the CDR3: TGTGCCAGCTCACTTATACAGGGGAGTGGGCTTAATCAGCCCCAGCATTTT. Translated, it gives CASSLIQGSGLNQPQHF.

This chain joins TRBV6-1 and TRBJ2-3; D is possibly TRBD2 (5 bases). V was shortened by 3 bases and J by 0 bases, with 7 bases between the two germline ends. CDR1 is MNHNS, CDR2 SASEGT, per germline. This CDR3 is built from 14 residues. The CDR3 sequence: CASSERVSTDTQYF. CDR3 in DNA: TGTGCCAGCAGTGAGAGGGTGAGCACAGATACGCAGTATTTT.

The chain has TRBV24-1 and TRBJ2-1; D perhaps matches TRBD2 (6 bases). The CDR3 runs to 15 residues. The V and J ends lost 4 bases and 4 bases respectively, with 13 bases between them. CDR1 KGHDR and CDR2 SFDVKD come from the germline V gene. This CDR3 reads CATSDSPSAYNEQFF. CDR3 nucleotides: TGTGCCACCAGTGACTCTCCTAGCGCATACAATGAGCAGTTCTTC.

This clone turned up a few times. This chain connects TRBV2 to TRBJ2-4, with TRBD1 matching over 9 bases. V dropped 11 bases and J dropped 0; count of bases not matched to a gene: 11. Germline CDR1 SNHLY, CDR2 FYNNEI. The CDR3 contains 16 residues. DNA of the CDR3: TGTGCCTCCAGTCCGGGACAGGGCGAAGCCAAAAACATTCAGTACTTC. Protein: CASSPGQGEAKNIQYF.

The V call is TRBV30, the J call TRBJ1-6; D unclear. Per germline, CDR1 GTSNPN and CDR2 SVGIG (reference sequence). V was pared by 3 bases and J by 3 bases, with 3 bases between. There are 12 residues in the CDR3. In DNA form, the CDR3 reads TGTGCCTGGAGCCTCTATAATTCACCCCTCCACTTT. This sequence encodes CAWSLYNSPLHF. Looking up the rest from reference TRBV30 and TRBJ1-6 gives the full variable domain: SQTIHQWPATLVQPVGSPLSLECTVEGTSNPNLYWYRQAAGRGLQLLFYSVGIGQISSEVPQNLSASRPQDRQFILSSKKLLLSDSGFYLCAWSLYNSPLHFGNGTRLTVT.

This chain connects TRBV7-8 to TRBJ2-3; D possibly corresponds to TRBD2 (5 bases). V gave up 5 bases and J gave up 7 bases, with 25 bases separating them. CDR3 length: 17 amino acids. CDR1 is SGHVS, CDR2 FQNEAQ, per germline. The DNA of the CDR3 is TGTGCCAGCAGCCCTTCTCGGGGTGAACCCACAGAATATACGCAGTATTTT. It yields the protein CASSPSRGEPTEYTQYF.

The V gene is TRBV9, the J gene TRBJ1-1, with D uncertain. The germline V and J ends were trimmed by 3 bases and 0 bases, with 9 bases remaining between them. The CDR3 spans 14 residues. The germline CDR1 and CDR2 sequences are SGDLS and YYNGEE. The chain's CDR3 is CASSARQMNTEAFF. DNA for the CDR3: TGTGCCAGCAGCGCCAGGCAAATGAACACTGAAGCTTTCTTT.

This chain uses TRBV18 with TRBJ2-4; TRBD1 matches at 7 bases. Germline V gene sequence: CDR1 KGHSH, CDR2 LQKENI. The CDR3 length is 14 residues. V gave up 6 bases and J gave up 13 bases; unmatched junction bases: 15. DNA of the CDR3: TGTGCCAGCTCTCTCAATACGGACAGGTCGGTCCAGTACTTC. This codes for CASSLNTDRSVQYF. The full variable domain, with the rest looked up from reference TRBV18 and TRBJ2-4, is NAGVMQNPRHLVRRRGQEARLRCSPMKGHSHVYWYRQLPEEGLKFMVYLQKENIIDESGMPKERFSAEFPKEGPSILRIQQVVRGDSAAYFCASSLNTDRSVQYFGAGTRLSVL.

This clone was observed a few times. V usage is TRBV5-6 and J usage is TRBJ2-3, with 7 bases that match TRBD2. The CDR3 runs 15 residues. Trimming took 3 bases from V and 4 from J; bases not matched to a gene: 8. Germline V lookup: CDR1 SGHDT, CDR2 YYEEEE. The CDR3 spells CASSSGLVGADTQYF. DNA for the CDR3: TGTGCCAGCAGCTCAGGACTAGTAGGGGCAGATACGCAGTATTTT.

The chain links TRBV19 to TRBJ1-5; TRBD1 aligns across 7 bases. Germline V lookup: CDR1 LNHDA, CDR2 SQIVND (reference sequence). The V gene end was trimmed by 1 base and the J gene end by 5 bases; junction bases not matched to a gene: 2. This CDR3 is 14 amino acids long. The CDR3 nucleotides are TGTGCCAGTAGTATAGTCAGGGGGGATCAGCCCCAGCATTTT. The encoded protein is CASSIVRGDQPQHF.

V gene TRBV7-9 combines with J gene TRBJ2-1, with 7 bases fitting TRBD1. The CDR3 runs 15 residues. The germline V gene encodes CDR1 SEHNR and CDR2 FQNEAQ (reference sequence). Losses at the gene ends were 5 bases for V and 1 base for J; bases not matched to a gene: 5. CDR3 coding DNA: TGTGCCAGCAGCGCGTACAGGGGATCCTACAATGAGCAGTTCTTC. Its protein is CASSAYRGSYNEQFF. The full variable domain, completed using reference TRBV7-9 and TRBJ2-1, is DTGVSQNPRHKITKRGQNVTFRCDPISEHNRLYWYRQTLGQGPEFLTYFQNEAQLEKSRLLSDRFSAERPKGSFSTLEIQRTEQGDSAMYLCASSAYRGSYNEQFFGPGTRLTVL.

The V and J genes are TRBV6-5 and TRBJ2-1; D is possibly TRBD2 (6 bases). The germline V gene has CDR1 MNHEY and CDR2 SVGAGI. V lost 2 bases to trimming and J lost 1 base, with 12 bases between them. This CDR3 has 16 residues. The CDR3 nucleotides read TGTGCCAGCAGTTACGGAGGGTCCGTTTCCTACAATGAGCAGTTCTTC. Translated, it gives CASSYGGSVSYNEQFF.

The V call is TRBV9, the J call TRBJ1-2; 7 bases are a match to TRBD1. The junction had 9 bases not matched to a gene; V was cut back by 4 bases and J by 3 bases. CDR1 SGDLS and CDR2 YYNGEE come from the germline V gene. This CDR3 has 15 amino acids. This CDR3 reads CASSSYDREDYGYTF. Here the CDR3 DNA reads TGTGCCAGCAGCTCCTACGACAGGGAAGACTATGGCTACACCTTC.

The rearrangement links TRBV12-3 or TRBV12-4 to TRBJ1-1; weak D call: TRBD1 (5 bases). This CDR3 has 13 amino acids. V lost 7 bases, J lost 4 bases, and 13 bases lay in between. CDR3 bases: TGTGCCAGCACCGCGATAAGGGGCACTGAAGCTTTCTTT. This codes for CASTAIRGTEAFF.

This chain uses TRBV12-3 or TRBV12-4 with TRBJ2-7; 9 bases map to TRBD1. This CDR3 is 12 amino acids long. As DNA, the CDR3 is TGTGCCAGCAGTTTCTCCGGACAGGGGTCTAGTGTC. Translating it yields CASSFSGQGSSV.

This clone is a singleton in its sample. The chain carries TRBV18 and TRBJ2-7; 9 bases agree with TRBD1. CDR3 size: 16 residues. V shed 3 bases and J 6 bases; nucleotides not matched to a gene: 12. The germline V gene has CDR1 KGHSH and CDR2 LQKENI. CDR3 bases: TGTGCCAGCTCACCCAGCACCAACAGACAGGGGGGCGAGCAGTACTTC. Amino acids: CASSPSTNRQGGEQYF.

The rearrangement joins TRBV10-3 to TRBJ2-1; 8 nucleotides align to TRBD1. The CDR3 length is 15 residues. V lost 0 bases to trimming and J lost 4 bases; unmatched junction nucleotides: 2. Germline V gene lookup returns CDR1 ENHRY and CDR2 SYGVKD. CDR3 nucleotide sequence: TGTGCCATCAGTGAGTCTGGGACAGGATACAATGAGCAGTTCTTC. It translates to CAISESGTGYNEQFF.